This TCR beta chain was captured by sequencing in a study of blood T cell repertoires in COVID-19. Study-level background: Material from acute and convalescent COVID-19 was sourced from the United States, Italy and Spain. Sources were T cells, B-cell-depleted T cells, or PBMCs; the material itself was cDNA or gDNA.

The protocol was immunoSEQ multiplex PCR, while the TCRdb copy is restricted to in-frame clones and leaves out a portion. The table has about 370,000 clones, 85% to 90% seen once. The CDR3 is 15 amino acids. With 4 bases clipped from V and 4 bases from J, the junction kept 10 bases outside the gene matches. CDR1 SGDLS and CDR2 YYNGEE come from the germline V gene. The genes are TRBV9 and TRBJ2-5; 7 positions match TRBD2. This clonotype originated in a man younger than 35 with active or convalescent COVID-19. Sequenced: peripheral blood. CDR3 nucleotide sequence: TGTGCCAGCAGCACGAAAGCGGGATACTCAGAGACCCAGTACTTC. Its translation is CASSTKAGYSETQYF.